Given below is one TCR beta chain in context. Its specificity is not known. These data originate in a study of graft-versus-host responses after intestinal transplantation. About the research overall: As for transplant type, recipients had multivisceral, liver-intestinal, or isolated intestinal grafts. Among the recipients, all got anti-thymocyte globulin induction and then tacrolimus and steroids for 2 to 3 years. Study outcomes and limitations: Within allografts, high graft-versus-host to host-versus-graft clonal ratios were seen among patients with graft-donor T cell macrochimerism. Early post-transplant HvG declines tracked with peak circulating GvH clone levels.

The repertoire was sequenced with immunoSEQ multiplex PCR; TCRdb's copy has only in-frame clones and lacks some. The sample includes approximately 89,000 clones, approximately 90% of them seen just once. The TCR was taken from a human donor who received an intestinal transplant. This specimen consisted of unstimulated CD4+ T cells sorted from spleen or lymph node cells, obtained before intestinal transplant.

DNA of the CDR3: TGCGCCAGCAGCGAACCTAGCGGGAGTATGCATGAGCAGTTCTTC. Its protein is CASSEPSGSMHEQFF. V is TRBV5-1 and J is TRBJ2-1; the match to TRBD2 covers 10 bases. The CDR3 has 15 residues. Losses at the gene ends were 4 bases for V and 8 bases for J; bases not matched to a gene: 9. Germline values: CDR1 SGHRS, CDR2 YFSETQ.